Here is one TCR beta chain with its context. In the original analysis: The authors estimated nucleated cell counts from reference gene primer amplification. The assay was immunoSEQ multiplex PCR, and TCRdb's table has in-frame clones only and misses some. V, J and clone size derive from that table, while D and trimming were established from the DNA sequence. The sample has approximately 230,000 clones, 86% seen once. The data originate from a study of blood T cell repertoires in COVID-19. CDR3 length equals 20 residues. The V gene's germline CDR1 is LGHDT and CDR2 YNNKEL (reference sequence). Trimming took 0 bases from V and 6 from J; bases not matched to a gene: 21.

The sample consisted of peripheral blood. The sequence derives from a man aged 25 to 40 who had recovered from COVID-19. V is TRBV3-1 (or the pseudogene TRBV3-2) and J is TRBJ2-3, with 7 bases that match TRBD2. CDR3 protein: CASSQEKVDGGGRPPDTQYF. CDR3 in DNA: TGTGCCAGCAGCCAAGAAAAGGTGGATGGGGGAGGGAGGCCTCCGGATACGCAGTATTTT.